One sample yielded the 16 T cell receptor beta chains listed below, sequenced in a study of cytomegalovirus exposure and HLA in healthy donors. In the PCR, 60 Vbeta and 13 Jbeta primers were used. The assay was immunoSEQ multiplex PCR, and TCRdb's table has in-frame clones only and misses some. In the table there are approximately 140,000 clones, about three quarters of which are singletons. Input material: PBMCs. These receptors came from a middle-aged man in good health and CMV-seropositive.

This rearrangement joins TRBV19 to TRBJ2-5; 9 bases line up with TRBD2. The CDR3 runs 14 residues. V shed 9 bases, J shed 9 bases, and the junction held 14 bases outside the gene matches. Germline lookup yields CDR1 LNHDA and CDR2 SQIVND (reference sequence). As DNA, the CDR3 is TGTGCCAGCCAAGGGACTAGCTCCCAAGGGGCCCAGTACTTC. Translation gives CASQGTSSQGAQYF.

The chain links TRBV5-4 to TRBJ2-3, with D uncertain. The CDR3 contains 14 residues. The V and J ends lost 4 bases and 1 base respectively, with 10 bases between them. CDR1 and CDR2 from the germline V gene are SGHNT and YYREEE (reference sequence). CDR3 amino acids: CASSTPAGTDTQYF. The CDR3 DNA reads as TGTGCCAGCAGCACCCCCGCGGGCACAGATACGCAGTATTTT.

This chain uses TRBV30 with TRBJ2-1, with a possible D match to TRBD1 (6 bases). V was clipped by 1 base and J by 2 bases, with 9 bases between them. The CDR3 length is 14 residues. Germline values: CDR1 GTSNPN, CDR2 SVGIG (reference sequence). The CDR3 sequence: CAWSEGQPYNEQFF. The CDR3 DNA is TGTGCCTGGAGTGAAGGACAGCCCTACAATGAGCAGTTCTTC. Full variable domain (outside the CDR3, taken from reference TRBV30 and TRBJ2-1): SQTIHQWPATLVQPVGSPLSLECTVEGTSNPNLYWYRQAAGRGLQLLFYSVGIGQISSEVPQNLSASRPQDRQFILSSKKLLLSDSGFYLCAWSEGQPYNEQFFGPGTRLTVL.

The CDR3 here is CARRFSRVEVTGELFF. CDR3 sequence (DNA): TGCGCCAGAAGGTTCTCCCGGGTCGAGGTAACCGGGGAGCTGTTTTTT. The rearrangement links TRBV23-1 to TRBJ2-2; D unresolved. TRBV23-1 is treated as an ORF (open reading frame) with a function not yet certain. CDR3 length: 16 residues. V lost 9 bases and J 5 bases, leaving 22 bases between the germline ends.

The rearrangement joins TRBV7-8 to TRBJ1-1; a possible D gene is TRBD1 (5 bases). Germline V gene lookup returns CDR1 SGHVS and CDR2 FQNEAQ. CDR3 length: 15 residues. V lost 3 bases and J 6 bases, leaving 17 bases between the germline ends. The CDR3 region is CASSLYTGWKSEAFF. The CDR3 nucleotides are TGTGCCAGCAGCTTGTATACAGGTTGGAAGTCTGAAGCTTTCTTT.

V is TRBV29-1 and J is TRBJ2-1; 16 bases align to TRBD2. Looked up from germline, CDR1 is SQVTM and CDR2 is ANQGSEA. V shed 1 base and J 1 base; nucleotides not matched to a gene: 7. This CDR3 is 19 amino acids long. This chain's CDR3 is CSVEGGGLAGGISYNEQFF. The CDR3, as DNA: TGCAGCGTTGAAGGAGGGGGACTAGCGGGAGGGATTTCCTACAATGAGCAGTTCTTC.

The chain joins TRBV7-2 to TRBJ2-7; 14 bases are shared with TRBD2. This CDR3 is 16 amino acids long. V gave up 4 bases and J gave up 5 bases; unmatched junction bases: 7. The germline V gene encodes CDR1 SGHTA and CDR2 FQGNSA. In DNA, the CDR3 is TGTGCCAGCAGCTCTTCCGGGACTAGCGGGAGCAACGAGCAGTACTTC. It codes for CASSSSGTSGSNEQYF.

The V call is TRBV7-2, the J call TRBJ2-4; 7 bases fit TRBD1. Germline CDR1 is SGHTA and CDR2 is FQGNSA. V was pared by 5 bases and J by 5 bases, with 9 bases of the junction left unmatched. The CDR3 length is 15 residues. The CDR3 region has the DNA TGTGCCAGCAGCCCCTCTGACAGGGTCCAAAACATTCAGTACTTC. Translated, it gives CASSPSDRVQNIQYF.

V gene TRBV27 combines with J gene TRBJ2-1; 11 nucleotides line up with TRBD2. With V trimmed by 2 bases and J by 4 bases, 4 bases remained unmatched. Germline assignment: CDR1 MNHEY and CDR2 SMNVEV (reference sequence). CDR3 length equals 16 residues. This CDR3 is CASSLAGTSGYNEQFF. CDR3 coding DNA: TGTGCCAGCAGTTTAGCCGGGACTAGCGGTTACAATGAGCAGTTCTTC.

The chain carries TRBV5-6 and TRBJ2-7; TRBD2 matches at 7 bases. This CDR3 spans 14 amino acids. Germline V CDR1 and CDR2: SGHDT, YYEEEE. The junction had 0 bases not matched to a gene; V was cut back by 0 bases and J by 0 bases. CDR3 in DNA: TGTGCCAGCAGCTTGGGGGGGGGCTCCTACGAGCAGTACTTC. Translation: CASSLGGGSYEQYF.

CDR3 protein: CAWYSRWVTEAFF. In nucleotides, the CDR3 is TGTGCCTGGTATTCTAGGTGGGTCACTGAAGCTTTCTTT. The V and J genes are TRBV30 and TRBJ1-1; D is uncertain. Between the trimmed V and J ends, which lost 5 bases and 4 bases, there was a span of 14 bases. CDR3 size: 13 residues. Germline CDR1 is GTSNPN and CDR2 is SVGIG (reference sequence).

The chain employs TRBV10-2 and TRBJ2-7; 9 nucleotides align to TRBD1. The CDR3 has 13 residues. The J segment lost 3 bases and the V segment lost 6 bases, leaving 3 bases of the junction unmatched. Per the germline V gene, CDR1 is WSHSY and CDR2 is SAAADI. CDR3: CASRGQGFYEQYF. DNA of the CDR3: TGCGCCAGCAGGGGACAGGGATTCTACGAGCAGTACTTC.

This clone was observed a handful of times. This rearrangement joins TRBV7-3 to TRBJ2-1; D remains ambiguous. V was clipped by 1 base and J by 6 bases, with 13 bases between them. Germline V CDR1 and CDR2: SGHTA, FQGTGA. This CDR3 has 15 residues. This CDR3 reads CASSLKVGASNEQFF. The DNA of the CDR3 is TGTGCCAGCAGCTTAAAGGTTGGAGCAAGCAATGAGCAGTTCTTC.

A single count supports this clone. For the CDR3, the DNA is TGTGCCAGCAGCGCGACAGGGACCTTGAGATACACCTTC. Translation: CASSATGTLRYTF. This rearrangement joins TRBV7-9 to TRBJ1-2; the match to TRBD1 covers 7 bases. CDR3 length: 13 amino acids. Germline V CDR1 and CDR2: SEHNR, FQNEAQ (reference sequence). V gave up 5 bases and J gave up 11 bases; unmatched junction bases: 11.

The CDR3 DNA sequence: TGTGCCAGCAGTGACTCTCCCGGGACAGCAACAGTCTATGGCTACACCTTC. It codes for CASSDSPGTATVYGYTF. The chain uses TRBV6-4 and TRBJ1-2; TRBD1 matches at 7 bases. The CDR3 extends over 17 amino acids. Trimming removed 0 bases from V and 4 bases from J; junction bases left unmatched: 11. Germline CDR1 and CDR2: MRHNA and SNTAGT.

This sequence joins TRBV6-6 and TRBJ2-2; D gene ambiguous. This CDR3 spans 13 amino acids. Germline V CDR1 and CDR2: MNHNY, SVGAGI (reference sequence). The V end was cut by 7 bases, the J end by 3 bases, with 9 bases between. CDR3 amino acids: CASTLRYTGELFF. CDR3 in DNA: TGTGCCAGCACCTTACGGTACACCGGGGAGCTGTTTTTT.